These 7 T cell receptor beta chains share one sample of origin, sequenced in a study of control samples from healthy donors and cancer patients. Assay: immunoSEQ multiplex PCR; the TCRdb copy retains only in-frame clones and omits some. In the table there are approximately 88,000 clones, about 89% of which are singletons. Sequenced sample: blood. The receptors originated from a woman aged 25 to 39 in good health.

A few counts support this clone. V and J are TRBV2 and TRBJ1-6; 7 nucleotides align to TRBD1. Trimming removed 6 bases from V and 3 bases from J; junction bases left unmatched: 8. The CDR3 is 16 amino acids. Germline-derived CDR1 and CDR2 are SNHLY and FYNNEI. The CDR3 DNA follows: TGTGCCAGCAGCCGGGACAGAACGCACTATAATTCACCCCTCCACTTT. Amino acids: CASSRDRTHYNSPLHF.

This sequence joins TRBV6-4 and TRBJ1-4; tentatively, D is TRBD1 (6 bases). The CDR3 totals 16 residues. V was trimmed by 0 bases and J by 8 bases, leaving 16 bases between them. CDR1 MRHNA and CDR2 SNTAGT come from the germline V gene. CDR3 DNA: TGTGCCAGCAGTGACTCATCGCGCAGGGGTTGGGAAAAACTGTTTTTT. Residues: CASSDSSRRGWEKLFF.

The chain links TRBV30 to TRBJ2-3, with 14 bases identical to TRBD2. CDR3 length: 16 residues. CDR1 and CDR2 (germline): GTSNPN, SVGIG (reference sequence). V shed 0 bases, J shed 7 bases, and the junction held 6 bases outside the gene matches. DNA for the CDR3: TGTGCCTGGAGTGTACCGGGGACTAGCGGGAGTAATACGCAGTATTTT. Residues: CAWSVPGTSGSNTQYF.

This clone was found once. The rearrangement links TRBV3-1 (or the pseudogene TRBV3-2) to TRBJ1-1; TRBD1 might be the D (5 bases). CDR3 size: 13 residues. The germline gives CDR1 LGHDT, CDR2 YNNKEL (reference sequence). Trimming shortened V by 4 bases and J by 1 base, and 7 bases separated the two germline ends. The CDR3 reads CASSLTGNTEAFF. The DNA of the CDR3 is TGTGCCAGCAGCCTTACAGGGAACACTGAAGCTTTCTTT.

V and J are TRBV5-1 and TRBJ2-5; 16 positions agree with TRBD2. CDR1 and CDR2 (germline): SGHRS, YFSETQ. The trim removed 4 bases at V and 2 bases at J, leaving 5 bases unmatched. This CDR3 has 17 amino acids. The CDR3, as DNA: TGCGCCAGCAGCCTAACGGGACTAGCGGGGGGGCAAGAGACCCAGTACTTC. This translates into CASSLTGLAGGQETQYF.

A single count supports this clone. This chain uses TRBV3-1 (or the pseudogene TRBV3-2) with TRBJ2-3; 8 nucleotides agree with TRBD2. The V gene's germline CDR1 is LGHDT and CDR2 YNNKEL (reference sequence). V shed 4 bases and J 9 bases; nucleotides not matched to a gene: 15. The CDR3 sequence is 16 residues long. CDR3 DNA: TGTGCCAGCAGCCTAGCGGGGACCTTCCCGGGGGGGACGCAGTATTTT. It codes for CASSLAGTFPGGTQYF.

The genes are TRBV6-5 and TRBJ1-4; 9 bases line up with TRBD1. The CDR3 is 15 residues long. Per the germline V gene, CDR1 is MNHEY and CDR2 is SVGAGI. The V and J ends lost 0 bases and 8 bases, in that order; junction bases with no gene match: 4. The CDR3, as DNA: TGTGCCAGCAGTTACTCGGGACAGGGTCGGGAAAAACTGTTTTTT. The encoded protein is CASSYSGQGREKLFF.